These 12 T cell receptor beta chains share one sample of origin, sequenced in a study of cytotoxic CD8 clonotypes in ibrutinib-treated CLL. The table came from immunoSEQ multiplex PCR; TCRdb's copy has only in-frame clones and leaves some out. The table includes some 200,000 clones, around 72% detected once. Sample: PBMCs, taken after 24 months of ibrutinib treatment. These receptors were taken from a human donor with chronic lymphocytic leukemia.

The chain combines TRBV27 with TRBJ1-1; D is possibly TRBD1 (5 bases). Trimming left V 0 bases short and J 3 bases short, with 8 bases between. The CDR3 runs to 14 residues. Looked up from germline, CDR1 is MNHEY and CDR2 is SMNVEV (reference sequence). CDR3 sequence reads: CASSLSGGDTEAFF. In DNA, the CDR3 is TGTGCCAGCAGTTTATCGGGGGGAGACACTGAAGCTTTCTTT.

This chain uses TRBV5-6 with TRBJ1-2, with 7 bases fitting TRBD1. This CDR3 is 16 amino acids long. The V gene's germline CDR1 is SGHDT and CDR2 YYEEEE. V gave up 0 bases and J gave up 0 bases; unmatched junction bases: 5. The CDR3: CASSLVGQSSNYGYTF. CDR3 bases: TGTGCCAGCAGCTTGGTGGGACAGTCTTCTAACTATGGCTACACCTTC. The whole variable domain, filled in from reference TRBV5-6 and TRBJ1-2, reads DAGVTQSPTHLIKTRGQQVTLRCSPKSGHDTVSWYQQALGQGPQFIFQYYEEEERQRGNFPDRFSGHQFPNYSSELNVNALLLGDSALYLCASSLVGQSSNYGYTFGSGTRLTVV.

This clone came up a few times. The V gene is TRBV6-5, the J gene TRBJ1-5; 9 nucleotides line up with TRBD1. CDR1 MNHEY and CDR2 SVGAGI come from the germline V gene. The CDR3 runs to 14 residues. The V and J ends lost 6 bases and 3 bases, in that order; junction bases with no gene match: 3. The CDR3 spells CASSRTGDNQPQHF. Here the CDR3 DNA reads TGTGCCAGCAGCCGGACAGGGGACAATCAGCCCCAGCATTTT.

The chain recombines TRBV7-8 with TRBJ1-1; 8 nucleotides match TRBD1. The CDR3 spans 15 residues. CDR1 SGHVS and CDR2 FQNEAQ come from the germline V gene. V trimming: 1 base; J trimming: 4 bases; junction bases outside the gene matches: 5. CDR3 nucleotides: TGTGCCAGCAGCTTAGGATCCGACAGGGGCACTGAAGCTTTCTTT. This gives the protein CASSLGSDRGTEAFF.

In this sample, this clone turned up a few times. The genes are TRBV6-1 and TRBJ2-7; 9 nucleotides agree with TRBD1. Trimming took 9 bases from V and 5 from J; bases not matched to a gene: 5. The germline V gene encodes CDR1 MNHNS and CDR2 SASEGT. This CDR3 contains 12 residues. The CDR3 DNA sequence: TGTGCCAGTCGGGACAGGGAAAACGAGCAGTACTTC. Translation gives CASRDRENEQYF.

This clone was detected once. For the CDR3, the DNA is TGTGCCAGCAGCTTCCCGTCTGGGGCCAACGTCCTGACTTTC. Its translation: CASSFPSGANVLTF. This chain connects TRBV5-6 to TRBJ2-6; D is uncertain. Trimming took 2 bases from V and 1 from J, leaving 4 bases between them. Germline V gene sequence: CDR1 SGHDT, CDR2 YYEEEE. The CDR3 length is 14 residues.

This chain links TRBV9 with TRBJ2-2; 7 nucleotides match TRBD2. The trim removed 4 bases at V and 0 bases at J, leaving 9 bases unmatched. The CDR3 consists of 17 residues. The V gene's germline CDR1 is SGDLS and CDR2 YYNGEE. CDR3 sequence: CASSPWLGRANTGELFF. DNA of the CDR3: TGTGCCAGCAGCCCATGGCTAGGGAGGGCGAACACCGGGGAGCTGTTTTTT. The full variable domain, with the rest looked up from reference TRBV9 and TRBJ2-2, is DSGVTQTPKHLITATGQRVTLRCSPRSGDLSVYWYQQSLDQGLQFLIQYYNGEERAKGNILERFSAQQFPDLHSELNLSSLELGDSALYFCASSPWLGRANTGELFFGEGSRLTVL.

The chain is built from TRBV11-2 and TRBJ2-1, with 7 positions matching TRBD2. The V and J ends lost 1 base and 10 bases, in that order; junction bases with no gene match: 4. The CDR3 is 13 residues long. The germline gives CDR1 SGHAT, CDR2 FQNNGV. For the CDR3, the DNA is TGTGCCAGCAGCTTAGTTGGGGGAGGGGAGCAGTTCTTC. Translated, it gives CASSLVGGGEQFF.

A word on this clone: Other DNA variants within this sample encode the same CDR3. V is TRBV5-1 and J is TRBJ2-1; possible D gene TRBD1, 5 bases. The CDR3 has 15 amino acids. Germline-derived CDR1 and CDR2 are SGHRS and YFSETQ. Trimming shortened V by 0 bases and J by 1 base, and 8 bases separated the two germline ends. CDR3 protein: CASSLGQGSYNEQFF. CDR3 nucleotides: TGCGCCAGCAGCTTGGGTCAGGGATCCTACAATGAGCAGTTCTTC.

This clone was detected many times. The CDR3 DNA follows: TGTGCCAGCAGCCTGACCGGGACAGGGATTAATGAGCAGTTCTTC. Protein sequence: CASSLTGTGINEQFF. V usage is TRBV7-9 and J usage is TRBJ2-1; 9 nucleotides agree with TRBD1. Looked up from germline, CDR1 is SEHNR and CDR2 is FQNEAQ (reference sequence). There are 15 residues in the CDR3. Unmatched junction bases numbered 9, after V lost 5 bases and J lost 7 bases.

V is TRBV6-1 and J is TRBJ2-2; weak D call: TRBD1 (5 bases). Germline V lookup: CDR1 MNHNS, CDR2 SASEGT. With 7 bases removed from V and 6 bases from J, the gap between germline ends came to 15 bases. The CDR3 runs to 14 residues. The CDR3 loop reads CASKPGFGSGELFF. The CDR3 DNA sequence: TGTGCCAGCAAACCAGGGTTCGGCTCCGGGGAGCTGTTTTTT.

CDR3 coding DNA: TGTGCCAGCAGACCATTGGGGGAAGAGTACACAGATACGCAGTATTTT. Protein product: CASRPLGEEYTDTQYF. The chain couples TRBV9 to TRBJ2-3, with D possibly called TRBD1 or TRBD2 (5 bases each). This CDR3 is 16 amino acids long. The germline gives CDR1 SGDLS, CDR2 YYNGEE. Trimming shortened V by 5 bases and J by 2 bases, and 18 bases separated the two germline ends.